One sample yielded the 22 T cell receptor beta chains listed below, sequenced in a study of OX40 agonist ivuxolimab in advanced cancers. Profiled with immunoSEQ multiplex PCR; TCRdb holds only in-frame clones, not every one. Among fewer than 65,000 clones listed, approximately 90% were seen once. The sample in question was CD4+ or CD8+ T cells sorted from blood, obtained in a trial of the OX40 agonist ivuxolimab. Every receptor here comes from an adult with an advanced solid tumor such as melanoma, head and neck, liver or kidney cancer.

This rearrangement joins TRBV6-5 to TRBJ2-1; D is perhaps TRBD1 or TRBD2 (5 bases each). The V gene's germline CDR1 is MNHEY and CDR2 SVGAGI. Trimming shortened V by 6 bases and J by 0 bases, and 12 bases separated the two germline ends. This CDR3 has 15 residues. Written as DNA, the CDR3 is TGTGCCAGCAGCCCCGGGACGAGCTCCTACAATGAGCAGTTCTTC. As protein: CASSPGTSSYNEQFF.

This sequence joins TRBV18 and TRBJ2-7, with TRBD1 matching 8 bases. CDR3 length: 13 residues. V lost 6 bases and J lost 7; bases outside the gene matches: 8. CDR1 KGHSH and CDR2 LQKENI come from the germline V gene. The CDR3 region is CASSRVTGVEQYF. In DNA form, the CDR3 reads TGTGCCAGCTCCCGGGTGACAGGGGTTGAGCAGTACTTC. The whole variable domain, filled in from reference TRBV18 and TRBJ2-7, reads NAGVMQNPRHLVRRRGQEARLRCSPMKGHSHVYWYRQLPEEGLKFMVYLQKENIIDESGMPKERFSAEFPKEGPSILRIQQVVRGDSAAYFCASSRVTGVEQYFGPGTRLTVT.

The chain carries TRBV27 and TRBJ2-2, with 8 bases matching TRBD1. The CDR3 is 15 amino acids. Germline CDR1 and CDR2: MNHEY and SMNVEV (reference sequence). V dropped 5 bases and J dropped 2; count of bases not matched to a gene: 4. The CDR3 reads CASSIDRGNTGELFF. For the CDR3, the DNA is TGTGCCAGCAGTATTGACAGGGGAAACACCGGGGAGCTGTTTTTT.

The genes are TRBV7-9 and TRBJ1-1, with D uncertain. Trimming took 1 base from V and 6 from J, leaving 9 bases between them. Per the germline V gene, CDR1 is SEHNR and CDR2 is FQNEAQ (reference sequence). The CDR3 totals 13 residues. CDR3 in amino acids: CASSLDLGAEAFF. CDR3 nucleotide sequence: TGTGCCAGCAGCTTAGATTTGGGAGCTGAAGCTTTCTTT. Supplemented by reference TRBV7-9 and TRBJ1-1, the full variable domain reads DTGVSQNPRHKITKRGQNVTFRCDPISEHNRLYWYRQTLGQGPEFLTYFQNEAQLEKSRLLSDRFSAERPKGSFSTLEIQRTEQGDSAMYLCASSLDLGAEAFFGQGTRLTVV.

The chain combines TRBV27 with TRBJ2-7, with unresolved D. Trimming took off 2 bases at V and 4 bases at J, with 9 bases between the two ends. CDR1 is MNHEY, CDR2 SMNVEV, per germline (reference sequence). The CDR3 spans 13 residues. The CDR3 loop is CASSLVGIYEQYF. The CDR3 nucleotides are TGTGCCAGCAGTTTAGTAGGAATATACGAGCAGTACTTC.

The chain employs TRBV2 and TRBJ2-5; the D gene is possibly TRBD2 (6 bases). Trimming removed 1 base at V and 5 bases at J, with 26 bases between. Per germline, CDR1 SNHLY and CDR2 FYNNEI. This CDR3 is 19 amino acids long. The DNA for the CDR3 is TGTGCCAGCAGTGAAGATCAGTGGGAGCGGGCTCCGAAGGGGGAGACCCAGTACTTC. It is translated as CASSEDQWERAPKGETQYF.

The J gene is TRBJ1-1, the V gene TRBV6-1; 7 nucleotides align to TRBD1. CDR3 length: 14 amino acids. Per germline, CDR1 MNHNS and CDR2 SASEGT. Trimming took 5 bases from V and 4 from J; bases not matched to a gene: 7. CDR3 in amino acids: CASSPPTGITEAFF. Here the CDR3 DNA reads TGTGCCAGCAGTCCACCGACAGGGATCACTGAAGCTTTCTTT.

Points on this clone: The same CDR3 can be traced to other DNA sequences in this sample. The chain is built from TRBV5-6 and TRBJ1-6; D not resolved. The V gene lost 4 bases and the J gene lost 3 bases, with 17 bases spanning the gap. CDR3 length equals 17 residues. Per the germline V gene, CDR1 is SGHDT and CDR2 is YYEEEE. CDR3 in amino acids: CASSQIVGGSYNSPLHF. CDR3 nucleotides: TGTGCCAGCAGCCAGATTGTGGGAGGTAGCTATAATTCACCCCTCCACTTT.

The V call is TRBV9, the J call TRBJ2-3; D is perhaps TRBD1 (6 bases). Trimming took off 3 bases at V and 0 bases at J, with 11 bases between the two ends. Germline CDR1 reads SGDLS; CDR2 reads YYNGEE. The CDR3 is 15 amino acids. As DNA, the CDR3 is TGTGCCAGCAGCGACCTGCAGGGGAGCACAGATACGCAGTATTTT. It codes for CASSDLQGSTDTQYF.

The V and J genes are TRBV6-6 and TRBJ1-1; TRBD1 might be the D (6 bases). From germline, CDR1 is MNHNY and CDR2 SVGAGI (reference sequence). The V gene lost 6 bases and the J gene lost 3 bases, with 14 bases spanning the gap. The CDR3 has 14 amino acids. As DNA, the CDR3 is TGTGCCAGCAGGCCTACGGGGGCGGACACTGAAGCTTTCTTT. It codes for CASRPTGADTEAFF.

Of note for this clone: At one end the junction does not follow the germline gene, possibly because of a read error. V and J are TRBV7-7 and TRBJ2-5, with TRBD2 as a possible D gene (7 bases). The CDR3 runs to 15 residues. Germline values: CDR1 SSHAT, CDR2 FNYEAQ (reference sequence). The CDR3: CASSSEGGTEETQYF. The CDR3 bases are TGTGCTAGCAGCTCGGAGGGGGGGACGGAAGAGACCCAGTACTTC. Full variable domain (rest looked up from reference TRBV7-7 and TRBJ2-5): GAGVSQSPRYKVTKRGQDVTLRCDPISSHATLYWYQQALGQGPEFLTYFNYEAQPDKSGLPSDRFSAERPEGSISTLTIQRTEQRDSAMYRCASSSEGGTEETQYFGPGTRLLVL.

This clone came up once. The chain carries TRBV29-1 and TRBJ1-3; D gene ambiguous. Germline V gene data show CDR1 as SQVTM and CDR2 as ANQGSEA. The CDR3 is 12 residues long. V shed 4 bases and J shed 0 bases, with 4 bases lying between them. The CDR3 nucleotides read TGCAGCGTTGTAGCCTCTGGAAACACCATATATTTT. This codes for CSVVASGNTIYF.

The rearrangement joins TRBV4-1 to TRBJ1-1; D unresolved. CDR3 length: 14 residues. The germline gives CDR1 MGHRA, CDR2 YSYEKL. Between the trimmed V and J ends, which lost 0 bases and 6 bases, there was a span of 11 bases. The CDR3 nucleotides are TGCGCCAGCAGCCAAGAAAATGGAGGAGCTGAAGCTTTCTTT. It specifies CASSQENGGAEAFF.

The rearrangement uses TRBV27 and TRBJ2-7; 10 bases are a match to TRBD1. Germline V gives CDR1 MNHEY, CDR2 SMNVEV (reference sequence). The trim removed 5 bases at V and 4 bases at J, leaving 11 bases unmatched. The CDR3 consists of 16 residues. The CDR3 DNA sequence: TGTGCCAGCAGTCCTAATCTTCCGGGACAGGGGTACGAGCAGTACTTC. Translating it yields CASSPNLPGQGYEQYF.

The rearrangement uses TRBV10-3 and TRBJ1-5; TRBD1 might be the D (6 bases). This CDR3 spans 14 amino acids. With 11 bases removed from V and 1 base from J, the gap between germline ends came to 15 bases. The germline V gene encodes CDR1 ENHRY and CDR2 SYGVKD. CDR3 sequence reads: CASRGMQSNQPQHF. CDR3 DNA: TGTGCCTCCAGGGGCATGCAGAGCAATCAGCCCCAGCATTTT.

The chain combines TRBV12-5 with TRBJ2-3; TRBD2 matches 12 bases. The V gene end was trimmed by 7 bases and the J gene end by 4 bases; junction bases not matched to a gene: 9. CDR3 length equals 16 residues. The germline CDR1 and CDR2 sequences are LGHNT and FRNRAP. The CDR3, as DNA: TGTGCTAGTGCCGAATCTAGCGGGGGGGCCTCAGATACGCAGTATTTT. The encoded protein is CASAESSGGASDTQYF.

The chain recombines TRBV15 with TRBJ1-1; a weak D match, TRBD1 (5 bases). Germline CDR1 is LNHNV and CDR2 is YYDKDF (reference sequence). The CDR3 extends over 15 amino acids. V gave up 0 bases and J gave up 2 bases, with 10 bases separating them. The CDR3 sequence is CATSREEGPNTEAFF. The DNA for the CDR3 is TGTGCCACCAGCAGAGAAGAGGGGCCTAACACTGAAGCTTTCTTT.

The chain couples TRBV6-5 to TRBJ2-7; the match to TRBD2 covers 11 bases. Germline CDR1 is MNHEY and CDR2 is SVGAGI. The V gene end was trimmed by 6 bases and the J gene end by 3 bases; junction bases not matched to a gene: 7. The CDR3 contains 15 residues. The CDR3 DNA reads TGTGCCAGCAGCTTTACCGGGACTAGCGGCTACGAGCAGTACTTC. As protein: CASSFTGTSGYEQYF.

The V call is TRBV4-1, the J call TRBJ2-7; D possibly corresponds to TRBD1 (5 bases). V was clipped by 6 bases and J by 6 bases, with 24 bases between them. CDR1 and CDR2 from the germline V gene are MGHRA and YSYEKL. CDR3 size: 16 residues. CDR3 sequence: CASSRFIGASPLEQYF. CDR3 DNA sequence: TGCGCCAGCAGTAGATTCATTGGGGCCTCTCCTCTCGAGCAGTACTTC.

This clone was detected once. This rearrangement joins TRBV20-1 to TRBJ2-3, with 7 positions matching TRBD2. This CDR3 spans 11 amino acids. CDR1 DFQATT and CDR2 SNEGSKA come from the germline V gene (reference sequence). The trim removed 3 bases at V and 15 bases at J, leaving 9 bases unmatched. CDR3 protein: CSASLPSGVYF. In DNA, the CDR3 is TGCAGTGCTAGTTTGCCTAGCGGCGTATATTTT.

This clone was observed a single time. CDR3: CASSVVGGDEAFF. CDR3 bases: TGTGCCAGCAGCGTAGTGGGGGGAGATGAAGCTTTCTTT. The chain employs TRBV9 and TRBJ1-1; tentative D call: TRBD1 (5 bases). V was cut by 0 bases and J by 7 bases, with 10 bases left in between. The CDR3 has 13 residues. Per the germline V gene, CDR1 is SGDLS and CDR2 is YYNGEE. The whole variable domain, filled in from reference TRBV9 and TRBJ1-1, reads DSGVTQTPKHLITATGQRVTLRCSPRSGDLSVYWYQQSLDQGLQFLIQYYNGEERAKGNILERFSAQQFPDLHSELNLSSLELGDSALYFCASSVVGGDEAFFGQGTRLTVV.

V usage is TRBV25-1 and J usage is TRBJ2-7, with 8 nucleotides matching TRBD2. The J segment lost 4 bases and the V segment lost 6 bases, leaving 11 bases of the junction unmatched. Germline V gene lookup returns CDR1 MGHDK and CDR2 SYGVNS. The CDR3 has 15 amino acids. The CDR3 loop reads CASSERRGVQYEQYF. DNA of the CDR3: TGTGCCAGCAGCGAACGGCGGGGGGTGCAATACGAGCAGTACTTC.